This T cell receptor beta chain was found in a study of T cell repertoires in cytomegalovirus infection. Study-wide results and caveats: Summed frequency of shared TCR beta families picked out CMV carriers who also had the relevant HLA.

This clonotype was observed at least ten times. Its antigen is undetermined. TCRdb redid the calling of the reads with MiXCR, one entry per CDR3 protein. This table holds almost 500,000 distinct CDR3 sequences, approximately 10% found once. Sequencing was carried out using PBMCs. This clonotype originated in a human donor in good health (CMV status not recorded). Some clones in this sample may be carry-over from other donors' samples.

The CDR3 sequence: CSANGGGAQHF. The CDR3 coding sequence is TGCAGTGCTAACGGGGGAGGAGCCCAGCATTTT. The gene calls are TRBV20-1 and TRBJ1-5, with D possibly TRBD1 on 5 matching bases. Germline values: CDR1 DFQATT, CDR2 SNEGSKA (reference sequence). The CDR3 consists of 11 residues. With 4 bases removed from V and 11 bases from J, the gap between germline ends came to 12 bases.